Listed here are 27 T cell receptor beta chains from one sample, sequenced in a study of blood T cell repertoires in COVID-19. Clones were read by immunoSEQ multiplex PCR, and TCRdb kept only the in-frame ones, dropping some. The table records fewer than 110,000 clones, around nine tenths of them present only once. Sequencing used peripheral blood. These receptors originate from a woman in her twenties or thirties with acute or convalescent COVID-19.

The chain links TRBV2 to TRBJ2-7; TRBD1 aligns across 8 bases. V trimming: 6 bases; J trimming: 5 bases; junction bases outside the gene matches: 9. Germline V lookup: CDR1 SNHLY, CDR2 FYNNEI. The CDR3 contains 14 residues. CDR3 loop: CASRWAGGGNEQYF. The CDR3 DNA reads as TGTGCCAGCAGGTGGGCAGGGGGCGGCAACGAGCAGTACTTC.

The chain recombines TRBV4-2 with TRBJ2-1; 9 bases are a match to TRBD2. The CDR3 is 16 residues long. V lost 0 bases and J lost 4; bases outside the gene matches: 4. Germline assignment: CDR1 LGHNA and CDR2 YNFKEQ. CDR3 region: CASSQDLSGGYNEQFF. Here the CDR3 DNA reads TGTGCCAGCAGCCAAGATCTCAGCGGGGGGTACAATGAGCAGTTCTTC.

The J gene is TRBJ2-6, the V gene TRBV18; TRBD2 matches 7 bases. This CDR3 has 16 residues. Per germline, CDR1 KGHSH and CDR2 LQKENI. V gave up 3 bases and J gave up 2 bases; unmatched junction bases: 4. CDR3 amino acids: CASSPELATGANVLTF. The DNA of the CDR3 is TGTGCCAGCTCACCCGAACTAGCGACTGGGGCCAACGTCCTGACTTTC.

The chain couples TRBV28 to TRBJ1-5; no firm D call. Per the germline V gene, CDR1 is MDHEN and CDR2 is SYDVKM. With 1 base removed from V and 0 bases from J, the gap between germline ends came to 7 bases. This CDR3 is built from 15 residues. Here the CDR3 reads CASSLSGYSNQPQHF. DNA for the CDR3: TGTGCCAGCAGTTTATCCGGGTATAGCAATCAGCCCCAGCATTTT.

The rearrangement links TRBV5-8 to TRBJ2-1; 7 bases line up with TRBD2. CDR1 and CDR2 (germline): SGHTS, YDEGEE. J lost 6 bases, V lost 1 base, and 7 bases had no gene match. CDR3 length: 15 residues. CDR3 residues: CASSLMASGFNEQFF. CDR3 sequence (DNA): TGTGCCAGCAGCTTGATGGCTAGCGGATTCAATGAGCAGTTCTTC. Full variable domain (missing parts from reference TRBV5-8 and TRBJ2-1): EAGVTQSPTHLIKTRGQQATLRCSPISGHTSVYWYQQALGLGLQFLLWYDEGEERNRGNFPPRFSGRQFPNYSSELNVNALELEDSALYLCASSLMASGFNEQFFGPGTRLTVL.

This clone has a single count. V usage is TRBV4-3 and J usage is TRBJ2-1; 7 nucleotides agree with TRBD2. The V and J ends lost 5 bases and 6 bases, in that order; junction bases with no gene match: 7. The CDR3 spans 14 residues. Germline V gene sequence: CDR1 LGHNA, CDR2 YSLEER. CDR3 in amino acids: CASSESSGPNEQFF. CDR3 DNA sequence: TGCGCCAGCAGCGAATCTAGCGGACCCAATGAGCAGTTCTTC.

The rearrangement links TRBV5-4 to TRBJ1-6, with TRBD1 identical over 7 bases. The CDR3 consists of 17 residues. Unmatched junction bases numbered 8, after V lost 3 bases and J lost 2 bases. CDR1 and CDR2 from the germline V gene are SGHNT and YYREEE (reference sequence). The CDR3 reads CASSSDGQVTYNSPLHF. CDR3 nucleotides: TGTGCCAGCAGCTCAGATGGACAGGTGACCTATAATTCACCCCTCCACTTT. Using reference TRBV5-4 and TRBJ1-6 for the parts outside the CDR3, the full variable domain is ETGVTQSPTHLIKTRGQQVTLRCSSQSGHNTVSWYQQALGQGPQFIFQYYREEENGRGNFPPRFSGLQFPNYSSELNVNALELDDSALYLCASSSDGQVTYNSPLHFGNGTRLTVT.

The CDR3 sequence: CASSLASGAIYNQPQHF. The CDR3 DNA reads as TGTGCCAGCAGCTTGGCGTCAGGGGCGATCTACAATCAGCCCCAGCATTTT. This chain links TRBV5-6 with TRBJ1-5; D perhaps matches TRBD1 (6 bases). The V gene's germline CDR1 is SGHDT and CDR2 YYEEEE. The V end was cut by 0 bases, the J end by 3 bases, with 16 bases between. CDR3 size: 17 residues.

This chain connects TRBV28 to TRBJ2-1, with a tentative D call TRBD1 (7 bases). Germline CDR1 MDHEN, CDR2 SYDVKM. The germline V and J ends were trimmed by 3 bases and 9 bases, with 12 bases remaining between them. The CDR3 length is 13 residues. CDR3 sequence (DNA): TGTGCCAGCAGTTTGGAGGGGGCGCTTGAGCAGTTCTTC. Its protein is CASSLEGALEQFF.

This chain uses TRBV18 with TRBJ1-5; D unclear. The V and J ends lost 5 bases and 5 bases respectively, with 13 bases between them. The CDR3 length is 14 residues. Per the germline V gene, CDR1 is KGHSH and CDR2 is LQKENI. The CDR3 is CASSVGLVDQPQHF. The DNA for the CDR3 is TGTGCCAGCTCAGTAGGTCTAGTCGATCAGCCCCAGCATTTT. Using reference TRBV18 and TRBJ1-5 for the parts outside the CDR3, the full variable domain is NAGVMQNPRHLVRRRGQEARLRCSPMKGHSHVYWYRQLPEEGLKFMVYLQKENIIDESGMPKERFSAEFPKEGPSILRIQQVVRGDSAAYFCASSVGLVDQPQHFGDGTRLSIL.

The chain joins TRBV19 to TRBJ1-2, with a possible D match to TRBD1 (6 bases). CDR1 and CDR2 (germline): LNHDA, SQIVND (reference sequence). Trimming cost V 5 bases and J 1 base, with 11 bases left between them. The CDR3 spans 14 residues. The CDR3 sequence is CASSPGVLNYGYTF. DNA of the CDR3: TGTGCCAGTAGTCCAGGGGTCCTTAACTATGGCTACACCTTC. Based on the CDR3 plus reference TRBV19 and TRBJ1-2, the full variable domain is DGGITQSPKYLFRKEGQNVTLSCEQNLNHDAMYWYRQDPGQGLRLIYYSQIVNDFQKGDIAEGYSVSREKKESFPLTVTSAQKNPTAFYLCASSPGVLNYGYTFGSGTRLTVV.

V and J are TRBV18 and TRBJ1-3; no reliable D call. The CDR3 has 13 amino acids. V lost 2 bases, J lost 4 bases, and 6 bases lay in between. Germline V gives CDR1 KGHSH, CDR2 LQKENI. The CDR3 region is CASSPGPGNTIYF. CDR3 DNA sequence: TGTGCCAGCTCACCAGGGCCCGGAAACACCATATATTTT. Drawing the rest from reference TRBV18 and TRBJ1-3, the complete variable domain is NAGVMQNPRHLVRRRGQEARLRCSPMKGHSHVYWYRQLPEEGLKFMVYLQKENIIDESGMPKERFSAEFPKEGPSILRIQQVVRGDSAAYFCASSPGPGNTIYFGEGSWLTVV.

To note about this clone: A read error may account for a junction end that differs from germline. The chain carries TRBV29-1 and TRBJ1-1; D is uncertain. CDR3 size: 11 residues. Germline V gene sequence: CDR1 SQVTM, CDR2 ANQGSEA. The CDR3 DNA follows: TGCAGCGTTGAAGATCGTAGAAAGCGTATCTTT. It encodes CSVEDRRKRIF.

This chain uses TRBV7-8 with TRBJ1-5, with 10 bases that match TRBD1. The germline gives CDR1 SGHVS, CDR2 FQNEAQ. V shed 0 bases, J shed 0 bases, and the junction held 14 bases outside the gene matches. The CDR3 length is 21 residues. This chain's CDR3 is CASSLARSGTGDLISNQPQHF. In nucleotides, the CDR3 is TGTGCCAGCAGCTTAGCAAGGTCGGGGACAGGGGACCTTATTAGCAATCAGCCCCAGCATTTT.

CDR3 region: CASTLDSSNQPQHF. The CDR3 nucleotides are TGTGCCAGCACCCTGGACTCTAGCAATCAGCCCCAGCATTTT. The J gene is TRBJ1-5, the V gene TRBV28; D gene ambiguous. Trimming shortened V by 7 bases and J by 0 bases, and 10 bases separated the two germline ends. The CDR3 runs to 14 residues. CDR1 is MDHEN, CDR2 SYDVKM, per germline.

This clone was observed once. The chain couples TRBV19 to TRBJ1-2; D ambiguous. The CDR3 is 13 residues long. CDR1 LNHDA and CDR2 SQIVND come from the germline V gene (reference sequence). Trimming took 5 bases from V and 7 from J, leaving 14 bases between them. The CDR3 sequence is CASSRSGNSGYTF. CDR3 bases: TGTGCCAGTAGTCGGTCCGGGAATAGTGGCTACACCTTC.

V is TRBV28 and J is TRBJ2-7, with D possibly matching TRBD1 (6 bases). Trimming took off 7 bases at V and 0 bases at J, with 10 bases between the two ends. From germline, CDR1 is MDHEN and CDR2 SYDVKM. This CDR3 has 13 residues. As DNA, the CDR3 is TGTGCCAGCAAACTACAGGGCTCCTACGAGCAGTACTTC. It translates to CASKLQGSYEQYF.

This clone was counted a few times. V is TRBV24-1 and J is TRBJ2-1; D call uncertain. This CDR3 has 13 amino acids. Germline assignment: CDR1 KGHDR and CDR2 SFDVKD. V dropped 5 bases and J dropped 7 bases, with 11 bases sitting between them. The CDR3 reads CATSAPGRNEQFF. The DNA of the CDR3 is TGTGCCACCAGTGCTCCCGGTCGGAATGAGCAGTTCTTC.

The sample holds one count of this clone. This sequence joins TRBV4-2 and TRBJ2-2, with a weak D call TRBD1 (6 bases). CDR1 is LGHNA, CDR2 YNFKEQ, per germline. The CDR3 has 16 amino acids. V lost 4 bases to trimming and J lost 3 bases, with 15 bases between them. CDR3 protein: CASSPTDRIDTGELFF. In DNA form, the CDR3 reads TGTGCCAGCAGCCCGACCGACAGGATTGACACCGGGGAGCTGTTTTTT.

The table lists this clone with a count of one. This rearrangement joins TRBV7-9 to TRBJ2-7, with unresolved D. CDR1 is SEHNR, CDR2 FQNEAQ, per germline (reference sequence). The CDR3 loop spans 13 amino acids. Trimming pared 5 bases from V and 2 bases from J, leaving 10 bases between. CDR3 region: CASSPPVPYEQYF. The DNA for the CDR3 is TGTGCCAGCAGCCCACCAGTCCCCTACGAGCAGTACTTC.

The rearrangement links TRBV15 to TRBJ1-2; the match to TRBD1 covers 9 bases. Germline CDR1 is LNHNV and CDR2 is YYDKDF (reference sequence). Trimming removed 5 bases from V and 3 bases from J; junction bases left unmatched: 4. This CDR3 region has 14 residues. The chain's CDR3 is CATSRDRADYGYTF. The CDR3 nucleotides read TGTGCCACCAGCCGGGACAGGGCGGACTATGGCTACACCTTC.

This chain links TRBV9 with TRBJ1-1; TRBD1 is a possible D gene (6 bases). The CDR3 is 15 residues long. Per the germline V gene, CDR1 is SGDLS and CDR2 is YYNGEE. Trimming cost V 5 bases and J 1 base, with 15 bases left between them. CDR3 sequence: CASSATGKWNTEAFF. CDR3 nucleotide sequence: TGTGCCAGCAGTGCTACAGGGAAGTGGAACACTGAAGCTTTCTTT.

In its sample, this clone was seen a few times. The chain couples TRBV5-1 to TRBJ1-2, with D maybe TRBD1 (5 bases). The V gene lost 1 base and the J gene lost 4 bases, with 8 bases spanning the gap. This CDR3 is built from 13 residues. Germline CDR1 reads SGHRS; CDR2 reads YFSETQ. The CDR3 DNA is TGCGCCAGCAGCTTGCGGGGGAGCTATGGCTACACCTTC. This codes for CASSLRGSYGYTF. Combining the CDR3 with reference TRBV5-1 and TRBJ1-2 gives the whole variable domain KAGVTQTPRYLIKTRGQQVTLSCSPISGHRSVSWYQQTPGQGLQFLFEYFSETQRNKGNFPGRFSGRQFSNSRSEMNVSTLELGDSALYLCASSLRGSYGYTFGSGTRLTVV.

This chain links TRBV5-1 with TRBJ1-1; 7 bases map to TRBD1. The CDR3 has 14 amino acids. Germline loops: CDR1 SGHRS, CDR2 YFSETQ. The V gene end was trimmed by 4 bases and the J gene end by 6 bases; junction bases not matched to a gene: 9. The CDR3 nucleotides are TGCGCCAGCAGCGGAAGGACAGGTAGCGCTGAAGCTTTCTTT. Translated: CASSGRTGSAEAFF. Full variable domain (missing parts from reference TRBV5-1 and TRBJ1-1): KAGVTQTPRYLIKTRGQQVTLSCSPISGHRSVSWYQQTPGQGLQFLFEYFSETQRNKGNFPGRFSGRQFSNSRSEMNVSTLELGDSALYLCASSGRTGSAEAFFGQGTRLTVV.

The V gene is TRBV10-3, the J gene TRBJ1-5; 9 bases are shared with TRBD1. In germline, CDR1 is ENHRY, CDR2 SYGVKD. Trimming cost V 2 bases and J 7 bases; bases outside gene matches: 9. The CDR3 consists of 16 residues. The CDR3 region has the DNA TGTGCCATCAGTGAGCCGGGACAGGGCTCGGGGCAGCCCCAGCATTTT. This sequence encodes CAISEPGQGSGQPQHF.

This chain joins TRBV30 and TRBJ2-1, with TRBD2 matching over 12 bases. V dropped 5 bases and J dropped 0; count of bases not matched to a gene: 5. Germline CDR1 GTSNPN, CDR2 SVGIG (reference sequence). The CDR3 is made up of 16 amino acids. The CDR3: CAWQGLAGSSYNEQFF. The CDR3 coding sequence is TGTGCCTGGCAAGGACTAGCGGGGAGCTCCTACAATGAGCAGTTCTTC.

The rearrangement uses TRBV6-5 and TRBJ1-2; weak D call: TRBD1 (6 bases). This CDR3 region has 15 residues. Trimming shortened V by 5 bases and J by 6 bases, and 19 bases separated the two germline ends. CDR1 is MNHEY, CDR2 SVGAGI, per germline. The CDR3 spells CASSPNNRAYHGYTF. The CDR3 DNA reads as TGTGCCAGCAGTCCTAACAACAGGGCATACCATGGCTACACCTTC.